These T cell receptor beta chains were read from a single sample in a study of T cell responses to AZD1222 COVID-19 vaccine. The protocol was immunoSEQ multiplex PCR, while the TCRdb copy is restricted to in-frame clones and leaves out a portion. Here the sample spans under 85,000 clones, about nine tenths being singletons. This specimen was peripheral blood, taken on day 0 of AZD1222 vaccination. Receptor source: an adult in good health. Both conserved end residues are part of each CDR3. A D gene is named only where the DNA matches it firmly. Size is stated for part of the rows, as once, few or many counts, or as a class when the clone is expanded.

cdr3_nt cdr3_aa clone_size v_call d_call j_call
TGTGCCAGCAGCTTTTCGGGGGGTAATCAGCCCCAGCATTTT CASSFSGGNQPQHF - TRBV3-1/TRBV3-2 - TRBJ1-5
TGTGCCAGCAGCTCCGGCCCCGTTTATGGCTACACCTTC CASSSGPVYGYTF - TRBV11-3 - TRBJ1-2
TGTGCCAGTAGTATAAAAACAGAAGATGGCTACACCTTC CASSIKTEDGYTF - TRBV19 - TRBJ1-2
TGCGCCAGCAGCCAAGATCTACCGGGTCTGGCGGGAAACACCATATATTTT CASSQDLPGLAGNTIYF once TRBV4-3 - TRBJ1-3
TGTGCCAGCAGTGGACGGAGGTCGGGTGGGGCCAACGTCCTGACTTTC CASSGRRSGGANVLTF - TRBV6-1 - TRBJ2-6
TGTGCCAGCAGTGAGTGGGGGGCTGGGAACACTGAAGCTTTCTTT CASSEWGAGNTEAFF - TRBV25-1 - TRBJ1-1
TGTGCCAGCAGGGACCGAGACAATCAGCCCCAGCATTTT CASRDRDNQPQHF - TRBV6-5 - TRBJ1-5
TGTGCCAGCAGTGACGGTCAGGGGACTGACAATGAGCAGTTCTTC CASSDGQGTDNEQFF once TRBV6-4 - TRBJ2-1
TGTGCCAGCACCGCCACGTCGGGCTGGGCGGACGAGCAGTACTTC CASTATSGWADEQYF - TRBV11-2 - TRBJ2-7
TGTGCCACCAGGGAGGGAGGGGTTCAGCGGGCTTTAGCTGGGGCCAACGTCCTGACTTTC CATREGGVQRALAGANVLTF - TRBV15 TRBD2 TRBJ2-6
TGTGCCAGCAGCCTACTACTAGGGGCGGGAAACACCATATATTTT CASSLLLGAGNTIYF - TRBV7-2 - TRBJ1-3
TGTGCCTGGAACGAACAGGGGACGGGGGGCTACACCTTC CAWNEQGTGGYTF - TRBV30 TRBD1 TRBJ1-2
TGCGCCAGCAGCTCGGATGCTAGCGGGAGGGCAAAGGAGCAGTACTTC CASSSDASGRAKEQYF - TRBV5-1 TRBD2 TRBJ2-7
TGTGCCAGCAGTGGGGGTCTAGCGGACACAGATACGCAGTATTTT CASSGGLADTDTQYF - TRBV2 TRBD2 TRBJ2-3
TGTGCCAGCAGCCAAGGGCAGATAACTAATGAAAAACTGTTTTTT CASSQGQITNEKLFF few TRBV14 - TRBJ1-4
TGTGCCAGCAGCTTAGCGAATAGTCAGGTGGACAATGAGCAGTTCTTC CASSLANSQVDNEQFF - TRBV7-9 - TRBJ2-1
TGTGCCAGCAGTGGACAGGGGGGCTATGGCTACACCTTC CASSGQGGYGYTF - TRBV2 TRBD1 TRBJ1-2
TGTGCCAGCAAGGGGGGAGGAGCAGAAGTCTACGAGCAGTACTTC CASKGGGAEVYEQYF once TRBV25-1 - TRBJ2-7
TGTGCCAGCAGCCCAACAGGGGTGGAGCAGTTCTTC CASSPTGVEQFF - TRBV7-2 TRBD1 TRBJ2-1
TGTGCCAGCCGAGGCCAGCTGAACACCGGGGAGCTGTTTTTT CASRGQLNTGELFF - TRBV2 - TRBJ2-2
TGTGCCAGCAGTGAAGTAGGAGTAACGTACAATGAGCAGTTCTTC CASSEVGVTYNEQFF once TRBV2 - TRBJ2-1
TGCAGTGCTATTCGAGATACGCAGTATTTT CSAIRDTQYF few TRBV20-1 - TRBJ2-3
TGTGCCACCAGTGATTTGCTCTCGGATAATGAGCAGTTCTTC CATSDLLSDNEQFF once TRBV24-1 - TRBJ2-1
TGTGCCAGCAGTTTAGGAGGGGATCAGCCCCAGCATTTT CASSLGGDQPQHF - TRBV12-3/TRBV12-4 - TRBJ1-5
TGTGCCAGCAGCCCTAGGGCCACCGTGGGAAACACCATATATTTT CASSPRATVGNTIYF - TRBV9 - TRBJ1-3
TGTGCCAGCAGCTTAGTTGGGGGTATCAATCAGCCCCAGCATTTT CASSLVGGINQPQHF - TRBV7-2 - TRBJ1-5
TGTGCCAGCAGTTACGTGGGACCATACAATGAGCAGTTCTTC CASSYVGPYNEQFF - TRBV28 - TRBJ2-1
TGTGCCAGCCATGCGAAACTGGGGGGGCGCCGGCAGTACTTC CASHAKLGGRRQYF - TRBV6-5 - TRBJ2-7
TGTGCCAGCAGCCTTAGATCTGCCCTCGAGGGCTCTGGGGCCAACGTCCTGACTTTC CASSLRSALEGSGANVLTF - TRBV4-2 - TRBJ2-6